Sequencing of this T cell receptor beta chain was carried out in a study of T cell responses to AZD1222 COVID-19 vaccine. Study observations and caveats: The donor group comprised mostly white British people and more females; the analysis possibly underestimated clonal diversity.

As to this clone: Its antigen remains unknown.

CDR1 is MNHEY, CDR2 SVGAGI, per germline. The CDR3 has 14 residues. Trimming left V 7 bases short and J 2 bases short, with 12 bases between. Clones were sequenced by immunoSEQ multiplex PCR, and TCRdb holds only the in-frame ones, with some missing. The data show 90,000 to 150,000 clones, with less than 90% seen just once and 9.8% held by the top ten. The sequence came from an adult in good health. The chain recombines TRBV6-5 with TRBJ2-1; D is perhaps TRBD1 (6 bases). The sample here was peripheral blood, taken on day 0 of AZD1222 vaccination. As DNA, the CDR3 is TGTGCCAGCAAAGGGGGTATCGCCTACAATGAGCAGTTCTTC. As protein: CASKGGIAYNEQFF.